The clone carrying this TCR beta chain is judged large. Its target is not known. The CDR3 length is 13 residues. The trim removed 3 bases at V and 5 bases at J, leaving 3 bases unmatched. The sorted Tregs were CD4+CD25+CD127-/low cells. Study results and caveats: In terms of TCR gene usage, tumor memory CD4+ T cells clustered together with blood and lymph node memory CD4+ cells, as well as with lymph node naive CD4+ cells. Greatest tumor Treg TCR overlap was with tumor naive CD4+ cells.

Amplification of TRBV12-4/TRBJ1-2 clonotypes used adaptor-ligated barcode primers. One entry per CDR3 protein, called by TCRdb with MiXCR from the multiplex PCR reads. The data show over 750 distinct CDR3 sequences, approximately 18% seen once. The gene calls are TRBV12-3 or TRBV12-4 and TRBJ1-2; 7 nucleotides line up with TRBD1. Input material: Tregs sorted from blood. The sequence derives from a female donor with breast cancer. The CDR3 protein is CASSLGQRYGYTF. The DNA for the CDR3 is TGTGCCAGCAGTTTGGGACAGAGATATGGCTACACCTTC.